These 11 T cell receptor beta chains share one sample of origin, sequenced in a study of T cell responses to AZD1222 COVID-19 vaccine. The data were produced by immunoSEQ multiplex PCR, yet TCRdb's version contains in-frame clones alone and is incomplete. Seen here are some 80,000 clones, approximately 90% observed once, and the top ten hold more than 5%. Material: peripheral blood, obtained on day 0 of AZD1222 vaccination. These receptors came from an adult in good health.

This sequence joins TRBV5-1 and TRBJ2-5; TRBD1 matches 11 bases. Per the germline V gene, CDR1 is SGHRS and CDR2 is YFSETQ. V gave up 2 bases and J gave up 2 bases; unmatched junction bases: 2. There are 15 residues in the CDR3. The CDR3 sequence is CASSFGTGGQETQYF. CDR3 DNA sequence: TGCGCCAGCAGCTTCGGGACAGGGGGTCAAGAGACCCAGTACTTC.

This clone was detected only once. The chain is built from TRBV15 and TRBJ2-1; the D is unclear. The germline V gene has CDR1 LNHNV and CDR2 YYDKDF (reference sequence). Trimming pared 2 bases from V and 6 bases from J, leaving 11 bases between. This CDR3 comprises 14 residues. In nucleotides, the CDR3 is TGTGCCACCAGCAGATTCCGACCCTTCAATGAGCAGTTCTTC. The encoded protein is CATSRFRPFNEQFF.

Notes on this clone: Distinct nucleotide sequences in the sample also encode this CDR3. The gene calls are TRBV3-1 (or the pseudogene TRBV3-2) and TRBJ1-1, with D hard to call. The CDR3 loop spans 12 amino acids. Germline V gene sequence: CDR1 LGHDT, CDR2 YNNKEL (reference sequence). V was shortened by 1 base and J by 2 bases, with 2 bases between the two germline ends. CDR3 protein: CASSQANTEAFF. The CDR3 DNA reads TGTGCCAGCAGCCAAGCAAACACTGAAGCTTTCTTT.

The gene calls are TRBV29-1 and TRBJ1-2; maybe TRBD1 (6 bases). The V end was cut by 4 bases, the J end by 3 bases, with 12 bases between. The CDR3 extends over 13 amino acids. Germline lookup yields CDR1 SQVTM and CDR2 ANQGSEA. DNA of the CDR3: TGCAGCGTTGCAGATGGGGGCTACTATGGCTACACCTTC. Protein sequence: CSVADGGYYGYTF.

V gene TRBV6-5 combines with J gene TRBJ1-5; D possibly corresponds to TRBD1 (6 bases). V gave up 6 bases and J gave up 6 bases, with 15 bases separating them. Per germline, CDR1 MNHEY and CDR2 SVGAGI. The CDR3 loop spans 14 amino acids. The CDR3 coding sequence is TGTGCCAGCAGCTCACAGGGATTGGGTCAGCCCCAGCATTTT. Translating gives CASSSQGLGQPQHF.

The J gene is TRBJ1-1, the V gene TRBV18; the D gene is possibly TRBD1 (6 bases). Germline V gene data show CDR1 as KGHSH and CDR2 as LQKENI. This CDR3 region has 15 residues. V shed 2 bases and J shed 5 bases, with 15 bases lying between them. The CDR3 here is CASSPDRGGQTEAFF. The DNA of the CDR3 is TGTGCCAGCTCACCAGATAGGGGGGGACAAACTGAAGCTTTCTTT.

The chain joins TRBV7-8 to TRBJ1-2, with a tentative D call TRBD1 (6 bases). Per germline, CDR1 SGHVS and CDR2 FQNEAQ. V lost 1 base and J lost 4, with 16 bases in between. CDR3 length: 16 amino acids. The CDR3 bases are TGTGCCAGCAGCTTAGGAAGGACAGATTTTCGCTATGGCTACACCTTC. Amino acid sequence: CASSLGRTDFRYGYTF.

This chain connects TRBV7-8 to TRBJ1-1, with no clear D. The CDR3 is 14 residues long. CDR1 and CDR2 (germline): SGHVS, FQNEAQ. V lost 2 bases and J 6 bases, leaving 13 bases between the germline ends. The CDR3 region is CASSLSKPLAEAFF. DNA for the CDR3: TGTGCCAGCAGCTTATCCAAGCCTCTCGCTGAAGCTTTCTTT.

V and J are TRBV18 and TRBJ2-7, with D unresolved. The CDR3 totals 13 residues. CDR1 is KGHSH, CDR2 LQKENI, per germline. V lost 5 bases to trimming and J lost 5 bases, with 13 bases between them. This chain's CDR3 is CASSGLPWNEQYF. In DNA, the CDR3 is TGTGCCAGCTCAGGGCTACCCTGGAACGAGCAGTACTTC.

This sequence joins TRBV6-5 and TRBJ2-1; 11 bases fit TRBD2. Germline V CDR1 and CDR2: MNHEY, SVGAGI. This CDR3 region has 15 residues. The V gene end was trimmed by 11 bases and the J gene end by 5 bases; junction bases not matched to a gene: 11. The CDR3 bases are TGTGCCTCCCACGGGGGACTAGCGGAACACAATGAGCAGTTCTTC. This codes for CASHGGLAEHNEQFF.

The chain carries TRBV7-8 and TRBJ2-3; 14 bases are a match to TRBD2. J lost 5 bases, V lost 5 bases, and 6 bases had no gene match. CDR3 length: 16 residues. Germline CDR1 SGHVS, CDR2 FQNEAQ. The CDR3 DNA reads TGTGCCAGCAGCCCGGGACTAGCGGGGGTGGGAGATACGCAGTATTTT. Protein sequence: CASSPGLAGVGDTQYF.